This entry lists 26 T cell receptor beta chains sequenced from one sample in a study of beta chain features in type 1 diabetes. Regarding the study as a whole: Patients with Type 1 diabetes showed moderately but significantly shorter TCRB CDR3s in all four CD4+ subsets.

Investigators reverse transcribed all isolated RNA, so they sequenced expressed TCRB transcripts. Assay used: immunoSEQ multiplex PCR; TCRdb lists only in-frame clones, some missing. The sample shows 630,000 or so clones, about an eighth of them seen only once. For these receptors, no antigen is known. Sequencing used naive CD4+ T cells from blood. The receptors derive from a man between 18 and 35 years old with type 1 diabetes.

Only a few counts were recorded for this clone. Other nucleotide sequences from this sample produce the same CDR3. The CDR3 spells CSVTGQGNNEQFF. The DNA of the CDR3 is TGCAGCGTCACGGGACAGGGTAACAATGAGCAGTTCTTC. The chain carries TRBV29-1 and TRBJ2-1; 9 positions match TRBD1. Unmatched junction bases numbered 5, after V lost 6 bases and J lost 5 bases. The germline CDR1 and CDR2 sequences are SQVTM and ANQGSEA. The CDR3 spans 13 residues.

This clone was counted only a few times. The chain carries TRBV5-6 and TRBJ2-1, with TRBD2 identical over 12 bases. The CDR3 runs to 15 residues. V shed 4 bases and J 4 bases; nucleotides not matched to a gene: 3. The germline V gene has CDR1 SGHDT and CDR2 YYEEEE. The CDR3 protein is CASSPGLAGYNEQFF. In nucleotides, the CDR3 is TGTGCCAGCAGCCCCGGACTAGCGGGATACAATGAGCAGTTCTTC. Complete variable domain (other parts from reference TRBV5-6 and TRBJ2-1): DAGVTQSPTHLIKTRGQQVTLRCSPKSGHDTVSWYQQALGQGPQFIFQYYEEEERQRGNFPDRFSGHQFPNYSSELNVNALLLGDSALYLCASSPGLAGYNEQFFGPGTRLTVL.

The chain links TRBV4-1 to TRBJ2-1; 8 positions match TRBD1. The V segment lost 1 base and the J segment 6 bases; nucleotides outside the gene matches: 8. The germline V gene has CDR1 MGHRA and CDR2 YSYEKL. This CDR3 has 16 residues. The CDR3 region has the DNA TGCGCCAGCAGCCAAGTCGACCTTCAGGGGGCCAATGAGCAGTTCTTC. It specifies CASSQVDLQGANEQFF.

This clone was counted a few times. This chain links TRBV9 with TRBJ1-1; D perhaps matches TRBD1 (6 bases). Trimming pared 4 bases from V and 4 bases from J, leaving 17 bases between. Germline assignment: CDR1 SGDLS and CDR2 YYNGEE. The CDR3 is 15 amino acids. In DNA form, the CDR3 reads TGTGCCAGCAGCCCTAGACTTCTCAGGGGCACTGAAGCTTTCTTT. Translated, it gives CASSPRLLRGTEAFF.

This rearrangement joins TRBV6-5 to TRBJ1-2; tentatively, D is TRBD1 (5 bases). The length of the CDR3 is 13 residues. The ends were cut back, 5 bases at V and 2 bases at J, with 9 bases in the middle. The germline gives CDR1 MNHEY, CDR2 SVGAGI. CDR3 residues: CASSPRQNYGYTF. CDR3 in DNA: TGTGCCAGCAGTCCGAGACAGAACTATGGCTACACCTTC.

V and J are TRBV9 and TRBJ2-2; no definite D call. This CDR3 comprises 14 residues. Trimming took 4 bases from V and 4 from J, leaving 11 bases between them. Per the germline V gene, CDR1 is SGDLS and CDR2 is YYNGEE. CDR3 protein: CASSIRTGTGELFF. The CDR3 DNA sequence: TGTGCCAGCAGCATCCGGACGGGCACCGGGGAGCTGTTTTTT.

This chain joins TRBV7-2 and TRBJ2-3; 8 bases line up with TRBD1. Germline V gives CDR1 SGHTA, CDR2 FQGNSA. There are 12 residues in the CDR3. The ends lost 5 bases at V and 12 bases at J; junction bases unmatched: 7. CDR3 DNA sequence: TGTGCCAGCAGCATGCCTCAGGGGGCTCAGTATTTT. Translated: CASSMPQGAQYF.

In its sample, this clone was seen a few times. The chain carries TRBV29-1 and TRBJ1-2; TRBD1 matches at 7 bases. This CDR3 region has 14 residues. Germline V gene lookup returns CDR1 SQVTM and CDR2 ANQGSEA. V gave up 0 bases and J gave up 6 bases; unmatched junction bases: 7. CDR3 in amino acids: CSVEDRRGQDGYTF. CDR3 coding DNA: TGCAGCGTTGAAGATCGAAGGGGGCAGGATGGCTACACCTTC.

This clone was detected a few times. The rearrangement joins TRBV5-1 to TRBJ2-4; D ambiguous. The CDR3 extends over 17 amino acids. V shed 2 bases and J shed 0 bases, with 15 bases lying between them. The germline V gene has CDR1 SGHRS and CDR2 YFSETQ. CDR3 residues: CASSLDRRLLAKNIQYF. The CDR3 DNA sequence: TGCGCCAGCAGCTTAGACCGACGGTTACTAGCCAAAAACATTCAGTACTTC.

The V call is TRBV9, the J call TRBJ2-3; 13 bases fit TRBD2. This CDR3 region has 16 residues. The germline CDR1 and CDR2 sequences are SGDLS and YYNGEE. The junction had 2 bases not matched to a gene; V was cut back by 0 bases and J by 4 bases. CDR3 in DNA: TGTGCCAGCAGCGTAGGGACTAGCGGGGGTCCAGATACGCAGTATTTT. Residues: CASSVGTSGGPDTQYF.

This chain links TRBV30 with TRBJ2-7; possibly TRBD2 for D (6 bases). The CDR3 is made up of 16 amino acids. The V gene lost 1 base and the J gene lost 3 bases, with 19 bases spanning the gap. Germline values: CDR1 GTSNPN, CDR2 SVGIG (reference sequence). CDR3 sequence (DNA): TGTGCCTGGAGTGCGTGGGGGGAAGGGGCAGTCTACGAGCAGTACTTC. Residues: CAWSAWGEGAVYEQYF.

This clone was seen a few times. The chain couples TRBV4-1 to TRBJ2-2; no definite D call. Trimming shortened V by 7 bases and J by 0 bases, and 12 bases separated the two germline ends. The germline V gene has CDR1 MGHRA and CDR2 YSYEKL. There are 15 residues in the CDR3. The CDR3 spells CASKPGSPNTGELFF. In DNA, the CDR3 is TGCGCCAGCAAACCGGGCAGCCCGAACACCGGGGAGCTGTTTTTT.

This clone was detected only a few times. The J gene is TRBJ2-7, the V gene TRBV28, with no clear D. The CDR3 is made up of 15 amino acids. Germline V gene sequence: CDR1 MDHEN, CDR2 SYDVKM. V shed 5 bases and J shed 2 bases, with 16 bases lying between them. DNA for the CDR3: TGTGCCAGCAGTCCCTACCGTTCCTCGGCCTACGAGCAGTACTTC. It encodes CASSPYRSSAYEQYF.

The CDR3 DNA sequence: TGTGCCTGGACCAACCCCGGGTCCCTGGAAGGCTACACCTTC. Its translation: CAWTNPGSLEGYTF. The chain joins TRBV30 to TRBJ1-2; D is undetermined. This CDR3 has 14 amino acids. The germline gives CDR1 GTSNPN, CDR2 SVGIG (reference sequence). Trimming took off 4 bases at V and 8 bases at J, with 20 bases between the two ends.

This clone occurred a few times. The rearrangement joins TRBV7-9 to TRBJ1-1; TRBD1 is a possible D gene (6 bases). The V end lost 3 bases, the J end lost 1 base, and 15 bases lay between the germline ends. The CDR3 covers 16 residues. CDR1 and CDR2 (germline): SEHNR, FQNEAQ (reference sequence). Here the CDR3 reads CASSLAAGQANTEAFF. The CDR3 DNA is TGTGCCAGCAGCTTGGCCGCGGGACAAGCGAACACTGAAGCTTTCTTT.

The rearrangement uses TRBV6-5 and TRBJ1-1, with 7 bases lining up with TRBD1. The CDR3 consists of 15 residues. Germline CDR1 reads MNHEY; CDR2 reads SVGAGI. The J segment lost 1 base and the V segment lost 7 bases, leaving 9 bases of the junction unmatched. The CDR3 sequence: CASTRQGWENTEAFF. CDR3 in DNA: TGTGCCAGCACCAGACAGGGATGGGAGAACACTGAAGCTTTCTTT.

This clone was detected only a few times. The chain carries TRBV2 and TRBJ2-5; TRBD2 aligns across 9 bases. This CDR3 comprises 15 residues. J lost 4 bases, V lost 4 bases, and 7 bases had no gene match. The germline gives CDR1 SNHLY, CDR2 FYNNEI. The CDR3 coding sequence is TGTGCCAGCAGTGTAAGGCTAGCGGGGACAGAGACCCAGTACTTC. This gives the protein CASSVRLAGTETQYF.

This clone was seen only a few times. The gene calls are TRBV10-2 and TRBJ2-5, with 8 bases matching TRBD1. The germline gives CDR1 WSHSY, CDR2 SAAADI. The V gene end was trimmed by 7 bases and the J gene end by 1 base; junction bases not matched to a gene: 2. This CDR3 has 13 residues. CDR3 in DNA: TGCGCCAGCATAACAGGGGGCCAAGAGACCCAGTACTTC. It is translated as CASITGGQETQYF.

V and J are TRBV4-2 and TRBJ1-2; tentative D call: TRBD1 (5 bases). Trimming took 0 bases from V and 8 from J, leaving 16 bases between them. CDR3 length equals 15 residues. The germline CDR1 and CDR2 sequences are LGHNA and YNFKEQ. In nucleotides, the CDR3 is TGTGCCAGCAGCCAAGAGGGCAGGGAGGTGCGAGGCTACACCTTC. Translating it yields CASSQEGREVRGYTF.

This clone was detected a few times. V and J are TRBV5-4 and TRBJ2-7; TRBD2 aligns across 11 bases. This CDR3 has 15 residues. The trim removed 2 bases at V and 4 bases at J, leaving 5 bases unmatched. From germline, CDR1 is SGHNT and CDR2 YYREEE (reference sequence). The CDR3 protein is CASSFSGLAEYEQYF. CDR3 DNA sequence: TGTGCCAGCAGCTTCTCGGGACTAGCGGAATACGAGCAGTACTTC.

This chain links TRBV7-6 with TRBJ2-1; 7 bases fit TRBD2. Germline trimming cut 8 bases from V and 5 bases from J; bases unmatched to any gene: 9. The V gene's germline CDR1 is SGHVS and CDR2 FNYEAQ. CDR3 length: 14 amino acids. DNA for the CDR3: TGTGCCAGCGGGTGGTGGGAGGGTCACAATGAGCAGTTCTTC. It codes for CASGWWEGHNEQFF.

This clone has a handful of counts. For the CDR3, the DNA is TGTGCCAGCAGTGAACCTGCGGTTTTGTCAGGGCCGCCTTTCTTT. The encoded protein is CASSEPAVLSGPPFF. The genes are TRBV6-1 and TRBJ1-1; maybe TRBD1 (5 bases). The CDR3 sequence is 15 residues long. Trimming stripped 2 bases from V and 12 bases from J, with 22 bases between. CDR1 and CDR2 from the germline V gene are MNHNS and SASEGT.

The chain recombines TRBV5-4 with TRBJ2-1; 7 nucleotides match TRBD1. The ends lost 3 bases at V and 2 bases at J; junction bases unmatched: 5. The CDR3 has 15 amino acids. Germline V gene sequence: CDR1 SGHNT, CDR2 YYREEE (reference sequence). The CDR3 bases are TGTGCCAGCAGCTCTCTCAGGGGGACCTACAATGAGCAGTTCTTC. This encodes CASSSLRGTYNEQFF.

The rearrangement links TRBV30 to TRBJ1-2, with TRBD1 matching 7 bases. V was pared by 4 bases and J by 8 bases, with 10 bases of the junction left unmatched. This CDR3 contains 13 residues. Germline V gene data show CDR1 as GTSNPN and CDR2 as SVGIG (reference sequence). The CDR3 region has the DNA TGTGCCTGGAATTCGGGCAGGGGGAGCGGCTACACCTTC. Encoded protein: CAWNSGRGSGYTF.

CDR3 protein: CASSLSRGEQYF. DNA of the CDR3: TGCGCCAGCAGCCTGTCGAGGGGCGAGCAGTACTTC. The gene calls are TRBV5-1 and TRBJ2-5; D tentatively fits TRBD1 or TRBD2 (5 bases each). The J call is doubtful: the DNA matches TRBJ2-7 better. CDR3 length: 12 amino acids. Germline values: CDR1 SGHRS, CDR2 YFSETQ.

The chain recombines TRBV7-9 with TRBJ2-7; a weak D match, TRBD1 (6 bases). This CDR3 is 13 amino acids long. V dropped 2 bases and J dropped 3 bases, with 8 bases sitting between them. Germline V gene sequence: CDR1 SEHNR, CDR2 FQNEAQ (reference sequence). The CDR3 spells CASSLTGFYEQYF. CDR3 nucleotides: TGTGCCAGCAGCTTAACAGGGTTCTACGAGCAGTACTTC.